Shown below are 5 T cell receptor beta chains from a single sample sequenced in a study of blood T cell repertoires in COVID-19. Clones were read by immunoSEQ multiplex PCR, and TCRdb kept only the in-frame ones, dropping some. The sample records under 200,000 clones, 86% being singletons. Input material: peripheral blood. The receptors here all came from a man aged 65 to 85 with acute or convalescent COVID-19.

This chain links TRBV2 with TRBJ2-1; D ambiguous. V was trimmed by 5 bases and J by 2 bases, leaving 4 bases between them. The CDR3 is 12 residues long. The germline V gene has CDR1 SNHLY and CDR2 FYNNEI. CDR3 residues: CASSPTYNEQFF. DNA for the CDR3: TGTGCCAGCAGTCCTACCTACAATGAGCAGTTCTTC.

The CDR3 loop is CASSVGTGRSMNTEAFF. CDR3 coding DNA: TGTGCCAGCAGCGTAGGCACAGGGCGAAGTATGAACACTGAAGCTTTCTTT. The J gene is TRBJ1-1, the V gene TRBV9, with TRBD1 as a possible D gene (6 bases). CDR1 SGDLS and CDR2 YYNGEE come from the germline V gene. The length of the CDR3 is 17 residues. Trimming took 0 bases from V and 0 from J, leaving 15 bases between them.

The rearrangement joins TRBV19 to TRBJ1-1; TRBD1 is a possible D gene (6 bases). CDR3 size: 13 residues. Germline CDR1 reads LNHDA; CDR2 reads SQIVND (reference sequence). Trimming pared 6 bases from V and 11 bases from J, leaving 19 bases between. CDR3 in amino acids: CASRLTFGQMAFF. The CDR3 DNA reads as TGTGCCAGTAGGCTGACCTTCGGACAGATGGCTTTCTTT.

The V and J genes are TRBV25-1 and TRBJ1-2, with 8 bases aligning to TRBD1. V was clipped by 2 bases and J by 5 bases; unmatched bases: 7. This CDR3 comprises 15 residues. The germline V gene has CDR1 MGHDK and CDR2 SYGVNS. The CDR3 DNA reads TGTGCCAGCAGTGAACCGGGGACAGGCTCTTATGGCTACACCTTC. Residues: CASSEPGTGSYGYTF.

This chain joins TRBV19 and TRBJ2-6; 8 nucleotides agree with TRBD1. Unmatched junction bases numbered 16, after V lost 9 bases and J lost 0 bases. The CDR3 contains 19 residues. Germline V CDR1 and CDR2: LNHDA, SQIVND (reference sequence). CDR3: CASSRDRLMLPSGANVLTF. The CDR3 coding sequence is TGTGCCAGCTCCCGGGACAGGCTTATGCTCCCCTCTGGGGCCAACGTCCTGACTTTC.